This TCR beta chain was retrieved from a study of cytomegalovirus exposure and HLA in healthy donors. Study observations and caveats: In a later analysis, at a false discovery rate of 0.05, 16,951 TCR beta sequences matched HLA alleles.

The PCR employed 60 Vbeta primers together with 13 Jbeta primers. Method: immunoSEQ multiplex PCR; TCRdb's copy keeps in-frame clones and lacks some. The sample data list approximately 180,000 clones. While unrecorded immune exposures were likely, the donors were nominally healthy when sampled. Comment on this clone: Its antigen remains unknown.

The CDR3 length is 15 residues. Germline trimming cut 5 bases from V and 3 bases from J; bases unmatched to any gene: 7. Germline V CDR1 and CDR2: MNHNS, SASEGT. Sequencing input: PBMCs. The chain has TRBV6-1 and TRBJ1-5, with TRBD1 identical over 7 bases. The source of this sequence is a man younger than 40 in good health and CMV-seronegative. DNA of the CDR3: TGTGCCAGCAGTTTTTCCAGGGGGGACAATCAGCCCCAGCATTTT. Encoded protein: CASSFSRGDNQPQHF.